This is a list of T cell receptor beta chains from one sample in a study of cytomegalovirus exposure and HLA in healthy donors. Here immunoSEQ multiplex PCR was the method, and the copy in TCRdb shows in-frame clones only, minus some. The sample shows fewer than 200,000 clones, roughly 80% of them seen only once. Sequencing was performed on PBMCs. The receptors originated from a woman aged 18-35 years in good health and CMV-seronegative. Each CDR3 is given with its conserved first and last residue. The D gene is left open where the match is weak. Expanded clones get a size class; other rows say once, few or many, or leave the size out.

j_call: TRBJ2-1
d_call: TRBD2
clone_size: once
v_call: TRBV11-2
cdr3_nt: TGTGCCAGCAGCTTAGTTAGCGGGAGTATCGACAATGAGCAGTTCTTC
cdr3_aa: CASSLVSGSIDNEQFF

j_call: TRBJ1-1
d_call: TRBD1
clone_size: .
v_call: TRBV7-2
cdr3_nt: TGTGCCAGCAGCCGCCAGACAGGGTTGGGCACTGAAGCTTTCTTT
cdr3_aa: CASSRQTGLGTEAFF

j_call: TRBJ2-1
d_call: .
clone_size: .
v_call: TRBV23-1
cdr3_nt: TGCGCCAGCAGTCAATCGAAGGCGGACAACTACCACACCGAATACAATGAGCAGTTCTTC
cdr3_aa: CASSQSKADNYHTEYNEQFF

j_call: TRBJ2-7
d_call: .
clone_size: .
v_call: TRBV30
cdr3_nt: TGTGCCTGGAGCCTAGCAACTGGATTTCGACGCGAGCAGTACTTC
cdr3_aa: CAWSLATGFRREQYF

j_call: TRBJ2-1
d_call: TRBD2
clone_size: .
v_call: TRBV2
cdr3_nt: TGTGCCAGCAGTGGTAATCGGGAGGGGACTAGCGGGAGGGCCAGGTCCTACAATGAGCAGTTCTTC
cdr3_aa: CASSGNREGTSGRARSYNEQFF

j_call: TRBJ2-7
d_call: TRBD1
clone_size: few
v_call: TRBV29-1
cdr3_nt: TGCAGCGTGGGGGACAGGGCGCAGTACTTC
cdr3_aa: CSVGDRAQYF

j_call: TRBJ2-5
d_call: TRBD2
clone_size: .
v_call: TRBV5-8
cdr3_nt: TGTGCCAGCAGCCCCGGACTAGCTCAAGAGACCCAGTACTTC
cdr3_aa: CASSPGLAQETQYF

j_call: TRBJ2-6
d_call: .
clone_size: .
v_call: TRBV19
cdr3_nt: TGTGCCAGTAGTATTCTCGGGAGTGGGGCCAACGTCCTGACTTTC
cdr3_aa: CASSILGSGANVLTF

j_call: TRBJ2-3
d_call: .
clone_size: .
v_call: TRBV28
cdr3_nt: TGTGCCAGCAGTTCTGGGGGGAGGCGAACGACAGATACGCAGTATTTT
cdr3_aa: CASSSGGRRTTDTQYF

j_call: TRBJ1-2
d_call: .
clone_size: .
v_call: TRBV6-5
cdr3_nt: TGTGCCAGCAGTTACGGGGCGCCCAGTGGCTACACCTTC
cdr3_aa: CASSYGAPSGYTF

j_call: TRBJ2-1
d_call: TRBD2
clone_size: .
v_call: TRBV19
cdr3_nt: TGTGCCAGTAGTGGCGGACTAGCGGGAGGGCCGGGGAATGAGCAGTTCTTC
cdr3_aa: CASSGGLAGGPGNEQFF

j_call: TRBJ1-5
d_call: TRBD1
clone_size: .
v_call: TRBV19
cdr3_nt: TGTGCCAGCACCTTTACAGGGGGCTGGGGCAATCAGCCCCAGCATTTT
cdr3_aa: CASTFTGGWGNQPQHF

j_call: TRBJ2-7
d_call: .
clone_size: .
v_call: TRBV5-1
cdr3_nt: TGCGCCAGCAGCTTGCAGGGGCGCAACTACGAGCAGTACTTC
cdr3_aa: CASSLQGRNYEQYF

j_call: TRBJ2-5
d_call: TRBD1
clone_size: .
v_call: TRBV7-9
cdr3_nt: TGTGCCAGCAGCTTAAATTACGACAGGGCGACCCAGTACTTC
cdr3_aa: CASSLNYDRATQYF

j_call: TRBJ2-1
d_call: .
clone_size: .
v_call: TRBV11-2
cdr3_nt: TGTGCCAGCAGCCAGAGGAACAATGAGCAGTTCTTC
cdr3_aa: CASSQRNNEQFF

j_call: TRBJ2-1
d_call: TRBD1
clone_size: .
v_call: TRBV2
cdr3_nt: TGTGCCAGCGGGGCAGGGGGCAATGAGCAGTTCTTC
cdr3_aa: CASGAGGNEQFF

j_call: TRBJ2-4
d_call: TRBD2
clone_size: once
v_call: TRBV7-2
cdr3_nt: TGTGCCAGCAGCTCACGGACTAGCGGGAGGGCGGGAGATATTCAGTACTTC
cdr3_aa: CASSSRTSGRAGDIQYF

j_call: TRBJ2-7
d_call: TRBD1
clone_size: once
v_call: TRBV10-3
cdr3_nt: TGTGCCATCAGTGTCACAGGGGGAGTGCGGGCTAGGTACGAGCAGTACTTC
cdr3_aa: CAISVTGGVRARYEQYF

j_call: TRBJ2-1
d_call: TRBD1
clone_size: .
v_call: TRBV2
cdr3_nt: TGTGCCAGCAGCGAAGCGAGGGGGCTGAACAATGAGCAGTTCTTC
cdr3_aa: CASSEARGLNNEQFF

j_call: TRBJ2-2
d_call: .
clone_size: .
v_call: TRBV28
cdr3_nt: TGTGCCAGCAGTTTAATAGCGACGAACACCGGGGAGCTGTTTTTT
cdr3_aa: CASSLIATNTGELFF

j_call: TRBJ1-2
d_call: .
clone_size: .
v_call: TRBV29-1
cdr3_nt: TGCAGCGGTGGGGGGGGCATCGACTATGGCTACACCTTC
cdr3_aa: CSGGGGIDYGYTF

j_call: TRBJ2-7
d_call: TRBD1
clone_size: few
v_call: TRBV13
cdr3_nt: TGTGCCAGCAGCTTACCAGGGGACAGACCATCGGTCGAGCAGTACTTC
cdr3_aa: CASSLPGDRPSVEQYF

j_call: TRBJ1-1
d_call: .
clone_size: few
v_call: TRBV5-4
cdr3_nt: TGTGCCAGCAGCTTGAGCACAGACACTGAAGCTTTCTTT
cdr3_aa: CASSLSTDTEAFF

j_call: TRBJ2-3
d_call: .
clone_size: .
v_call: TRBV28
cdr3_nt: TGTGCCAGCAGTTCCCCCGGGGGAGGCAGCACAGATACGCAGTATTTT
cdr3_aa: CASSSPGGGSTDTQYF

j_call: TRBJ2-5
d_call: .
clone_size: .
v_call: TRBV2
cdr3_nt: TGTGCCAGCGCACGATCGGGAGAGACCCAGTACTTC
cdr3_aa: CASARSGETQYF

j_call: TRBJ2-7
d_call: .
clone_size: few
v_call: TRBV5-6
cdr3_nt: TGTGCCAGCAGCTTGCTGGGGGGCGAGCAGTACTTC
cdr3_aa: CASSLLGGEQYF

j_call: TRBJ1-4
d_call: TRBD1
clone_size: .
v_call: TRBV28
cdr3_nt: TGTGCCAGCAGGTCTCATACAGGGGTGGGTGAAAAACTGTTTTTT
cdr3_aa: CASRSHTGVGEKLFF

j_call: TRBJ1-4
d_call: .
clone_size: .
v_call: TRBV6-6
cdr3_nt: TGTGCCAGCAGCCTCGGTACAACTAATGAAAAACTGTTTTTT
cdr3_aa: CASSLGTTNEKLFF

j_call: TRBJ2-1
d_call: TRBD2
clone_size: .
v_call: TRBV4-3
cdr3_nt: TGCGCCAGCAGCCAGGGTCGACTAGCGTACAATGAGCAGTTCTTC
cdr3_aa: CASSQGRLAYNEQFF

j_call: TRBJ2-1
d_call: TRBD2
clone_size: .
v_call: TRBV7-3
cdr3_nt: TGTGCCAGCAGCTTAAATTCAGGGAAAGCGGGAAGGGTTAGGAATGAGCAGTTCTTC
cdr3_aa: CASSLNSGKAGRVRNEQFF

j_call: TRBJ2-7
d_call: TRBD2
clone_size: .
v_call: TRBV10-3
cdr3_nt: TGTGCCATCAGAGTTAGCGGGTCCAGTTACGAGCAGTACTTC
cdr3_aa: CAIRVSGSSYEQYF

j_call: TRBJ2-2
d_call: TRBD2
clone_size: .
v_call: TRBV2
cdr3_nt: TGTGCCAGCAGTCCCTTAGCGGGTACGAACACCGGGGAGCTGTTTTTT
cdr3_aa: CASSPLAGTNTGELFF

j_call: TRBJ2-7
d_call: .
clone_size: .
v_call: TRBV6-1
cdr3_nt: TGTGCCAGCAGTGCCCGGGCGGGACCCTGGTACGAGCAGTACTTC
cdr3_aa: CASSARAGPWYEQYF

j_call: TRBJ1-1
d_call: .
clone_size: few
v_call: TRBV19
cdr3_nt: TGTGCCAGTAGTAAGGGACAACAAACGAACACTGAAGCTTTCTTT
cdr3_aa: CASSKGQQTNTEAFF

j_call: TRBJ1-1
d_call: .
clone_size: .
v_call: TRBV14
cdr3_nt: TGTGCCAGCAGCCAAGAAGCGGGGGATAACACTGAAGCTTTCTTT
cdr3_aa: CASSQEAGDNTEAFF

j_call: TRBJ2-7
d_call: .
clone_size: .
v_call: TRBV28
cdr3_nt: TGTGCCAGCAGTTTGGCAGGGTCCTACGAGCAGTACTTC
cdr3_aa: CASSLAGSYEQYF

j_call: TRBJ1-1
d_call: TRBD1
clone_size: .
v_call: TRBV6-5
cdr3_nt: TGTGCCAGCAGTTGGGGTGGGACAGGGGGCAGGACTGAAGCTTTCTTT
cdr3_aa: CASSWGGTGGRTEAFF

j_call: TRBJ1-5
d_call: TRBD1
clone_size: few
v_call: TRBV2
cdr3_nt: TGTGCCAGCAGTCGCGGACAGGGGGCCGGTCAGCCCCAGCATTTT
cdr3_aa: CASSRGQGAGQPQHF

j_call: TRBJ2-2
d_call: TRBD1
clone_size: .
v_call: TRBV4-2
cdr3_nt: TGTGCCAGCAGCCCAGGGACAGGGGGGTCCGGGGAGCTGTTTTTT
cdr3_aa: CASSPGTGGSGELFF

j_call: TRBJ1-2
d_call: .
clone_size: .
v_call: TRBV9
cdr3_nt: TGTGCCAGCAGCCTCCGAGGGTGGGGCTACACCTTC
cdr3_aa: CASSLRGWGYTF

j_call: TRBJ2-7
d_call: TRBD2
clone_size: .
v_call: TRBV11-3
cdr3_nt: TGTGCCAGCAGCTCCCTCAGTGCGGGAGGAGACTACGAGCAGTACTTC
cdr3_aa: CASSSLSAGGDYEQYF

j_call: TRBJ2-3
d_call: .
clone_size: .
v_call: TRBV28
cdr3_nt: TGTGCCAGCATTAAGGGGAGCACAGATACGCAGTATTTT
cdr3_aa: CASIKGSTDTQYF

j_call: TRBJ1-4
d_call: .
clone_size: .
v_call: TRBV7-9
cdr3_nt: TGTGCCAGCAGCCCCCGGACAGTCGTGGAAAAACTGTTTTTT
cdr3_aa: CASSPRTVVEKLFF

j_call: TRBJ2-1
d_call: TRBD2
clone_size: .
v_call: TRBV7-3
cdr3_nt: TGTGCCAGCAGCTTGGGGGCCAGGACTAGCCAGACCAGCTCCTACAATGAGCAGTTCTTC
cdr3_aa: CASSLGARTSQTSSYNEQFF

j_call: TRBJ1-1
d_call: TRBD1
clone_size: .
v_call: TRBV5-1
cdr3_nt: TGCGCCAGCAGCTCCTGGACAGGGAACACTGAAGCTTTCTTT
cdr3_aa: CASSSWTGNTEAFF

j_call: TRBJ2-7
d_call: .
clone_size: .
v_call: TRBV7-9
cdr3_nt: TGTGCCAGCAGCTTAGATGGCCCCGTGTACGAGCAGTACTTC
cdr3_aa: CASSLDGPVYEQYF

j_call: TRBJ2-2
d_call: .
clone_size: .
v_call: TRBV9
cdr3_nt: TGTGCCAGCAGCGTAGGTAGCAGTCAGAACACCGGGGAGCTGTTTTTT
cdr3_aa: CASSVGSSQNTGELFF

j_call: TRBJ2-1
d_call: .
clone_size: .
v_call: TRBV19
cdr3_nt: TGTGCCAGTAACCTAGACTCCTACAATGAGCAGTTCTTC
cdr3_aa: CASNLDSYNEQFF

j_call: TRBJ2-7
d_call: TRBD2
clone_size: .
v_call: TRBV5-4
cdr3_nt: TGTGCCAGCAGCGGGGGTGTGCGCGGGAGGGCCTTATACGAGCAGTACTTC
cdr3_aa: CASSGGVRGRALYEQYF

j_call: TRBJ2-7
d_call: TRBD1
clone_size: .
v_call: TRBV2
cdr3_nt: TGTGCCAGCATCGACGACAGGGCTAGTAACGAGCAGTACTTC
cdr3_aa: CASIDDRASNEQYF

j_call: TRBJ1-2
d_call: TRBD1
clone_size: .
v_call: TRBV19
cdr3_nt: TGTGCCAGTAGTACAATCCCCGGGACAGGGACGTATGGCTACACCTTC
cdr3_aa: CASSTIPGTGTYGYTF

j_call: TRBJ2-5
d_call: TRBD1
clone_size: .
v_call: TRBV5-1
cdr3_nt: TGCGCCAGCAGCTTGGAGGGACAGATGGAGACCCAGTACTTC
cdr3_aa: CASSLEGQMETQYF

j_call: TRBJ2-1
d_call: TRBD1
clone_size: .
v_call: TRBV28
cdr3_nt: TGTGCCAGCAGTTTACTTACAGGGGGCAGGTCCTACAATGAGCAGTTCTTC
cdr3_aa: CASSLLTGGRSYNEQFF

j_call: TRBJ2-1
d_call: .
clone_size: .
v_call: TRBV5-1
cdr3_nt: TGCGCCAGCAGCTTGGAGGGGGGGCCCAATGAGCAGTTCTTC
cdr3_aa: CASSLEGGPNEQFF